These 2 T cell receptor beta chains were sequenced from one sample in a study of blood T cell repertoires in COVID-19. Generated by immunoSEQ multiplex PCR, the TCRdb table keeps only in-frame clones and is missing some. The repertoire holds around 170,000 clones, with around 83% as singletons. Sequencing was done on a sample of peripheral blood. The receptors derive from a woman aged 25 to 39 with active or convalescent COVID-19.

The rearrangement uses TRBV5-4 and TRBJ2-7; 11 bases are shared with TRBD2. The CDR3 spans 14 residues. The junction had 7 bases not matched to a gene; V was cut back by 4 bases and J by 7 bases. Germline V gene data show CDR1 as SGHNT and CDR2 as YYREEE (reference sequence). DNA of the CDR3: TGTGCCAGCAGCCATAGCGGGAGGGCCAGTGAGCAGTACTTC. Translation gives CASSHSGRASEQYF.

The chain carries TRBV5-1 and TRBJ2-2; a weak D match, TRBD2 (7 bases). Looked up from germline, CDR1 is SGHRS and CDR2 is YFSETQ. Trimming took 3 bases from V and 4 from J, leaving 34 bases between them. This CDR3 spans 22 amino acids. The CDR3, as DNA: TGCGCCAGCAGCTCAGACGGACAGTCGGGAGGTCCCACCCGATCGATCACCGGGGAGCTGTTTTTT. The encoded protein is CASSSDGQSGGPTRSITGELFF. Full variable domain (missing parts from reference TRBV5-1 and TRBJ2-2): KAGVTQTPRYLIKTRGQQVTLSCSPISGHRSVSWYQQTPGQGLQFLFEYFSETQRNKGNFPGRFSGRQFSNSRSEMNVSTLELGDSALYLCASSSDGQSGGPTRSITGELFFGEGSRLTVL.